This TCR beta chain comes out of a study of vaccination effects on CD4 cells after COVID-19. Study summary: Samples gathered post-vaccine arrived a median of 72 days past the second dose.

The culture ran for roughly ten days before CD4+ T cells were isolated. Documented for the person is a PCR-confirmed SARS-CoV-2 infection occurring between March and December 2020. Each participant was given two doses of one vaccine (BNT162b2 or mRNA-1273). Notes on this clone: Its target is unknown.

Sequencing used immunoSEQ multiplex PCR; TCRdb keeps in-frame clones, though not all of them. This table has around 50,000 clones, around three quarters appearing once. The sample here was CD4+ T cells from PBMCs cultured without peptide, taken after COVID-19 vaccination. The receptor's source is a human donor who had a prior SARS-CoV-2 infection.

CDR3 in DNA: TGTGCCAGCAGCTTAGGGTTGACCCAGTACTTC. This encodes CASSLGLTQYF. The chain combines TRBV7-9 with TRBJ2-5, with D hard to call. CDR1 and CDR2 from the germline V gene are SEHNR and FQNEAQ (reference sequence). The CDR3 length is 11 residues. V was cut by 1 base and J by 7 bases, with 4 bases left in between.